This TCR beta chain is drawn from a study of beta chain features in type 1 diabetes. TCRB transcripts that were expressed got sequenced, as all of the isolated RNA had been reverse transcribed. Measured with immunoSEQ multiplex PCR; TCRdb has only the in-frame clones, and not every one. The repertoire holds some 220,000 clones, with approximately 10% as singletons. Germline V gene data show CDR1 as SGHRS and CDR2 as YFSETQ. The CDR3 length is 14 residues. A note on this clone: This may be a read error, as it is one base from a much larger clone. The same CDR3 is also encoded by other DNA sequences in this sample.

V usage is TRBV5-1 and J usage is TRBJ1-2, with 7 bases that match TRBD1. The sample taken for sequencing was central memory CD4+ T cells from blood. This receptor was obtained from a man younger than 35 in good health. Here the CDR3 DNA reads TGCGCAAGCAGAGACACAGGGGCTGGGGAACGGTACACCTTC. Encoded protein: CASRDTGAGERYTF.